These 19 T cell receptor beta chains share one sample of origin, sequenced in a study of blood T cells in healthy people across ages. It was with a sample-barcoded 5' primer and a J-beta primer mix that a second PCR of about 6 to 11 cycles was run. TCRdb reprocessed the 5' RACE reads with MiXCR, giving one entry per CDR3 protein. The table lists about 810,000 distinct CDR3 sequences, 36% of them singletons. Material for sequencing was blood. These TCRs come from a man aged 18-30 years in good health.

This clonotype was detected only once. The V gene is TRBV12-3 or TRBV12-4, the J gene TRBJ1-1, with D uncertain. The CDR3 runs to 15 residues. The V gene lost 3 bases and the J gene lost 2 bases, with 13 bases spanning the gap. The CDR3 sequence is CASSLEPGSNTEAFF. In DNA, the CDR3 is TGTGCCAGCAGTTTGGAGCCGGGGAGCAACACTGAAGCTTTCTTT.

V and J are TRBV7-9 and TRBJ2-1, with 8 bases aligning to TRBD2. This CDR3 region has 16 residues. Germline V lookup: CDR1 SEHNR, CDR2 FQNEAQ (reference sequence). The ends lost 7 bases at V and 1 base at J; junction bases unmatched: 9. The CDR3 here is CASIAGGGRSYNEQFF. The CDR3 DNA reads TGTGCCAGCATCGCGGGGGGAGGTAGGTCCTACAATGAGCAGTTCTTC.

The table lists this clonotype with many counts. The V and J genes are TRBV10-3 and TRBJ2-7, with 10 bases fitting TRBD1. Germline V gene lookup returns CDR1 ENHRY and CDR2 SYGVKD. The CDR3 length is 17 residues. V trimming: 5 bases; J trimming: 4 bases; junction bases outside the gene matches: 14. Here the CDR3 reads CAISSPGQGLLNYEQYF. Here the CDR3 DNA reads TGTGCCATCAGTTCACCGGGACAGGGGTTGTTAAATTACGAGCAGTACTTC.

Worth noting for this clonotype: A much larger clone sits a single nucleotide away, making a read error possible. The rearrangement uses TRBV12-3 or TRBV12-4 and TRBJ1-2; 9 bases are a match to TRBD1. This CDR3 spans 15 amino acids. Here the CDR3 reads CASSPGQGPNFGYTF. CDR3 sequence (DNA): TGTGCCAGCAGTCCGGGACAGGGACCAAACTTTGGCTACACCTTC.

The sample holds many counts of this clonotype. The genes are TRBV6-5 and TRBJ2-3; D is uncertain. Trimming stripped 6 bases from V and 3 bases from J, with 10 bases between. The germline gives CDR1 MNHEY, CDR2 SVGAGI. The length of the CDR3 is 13 residues. DNA of the CDR3: TGTGCCAGCAGGCCCCCGGCGACAGATACGCAGTATTTT. Its translation: CASRPPATDTQYF.

This clonotype showed up just a few times. The chain is built from TRBV20-1 and TRBJ2-5, with 8 nucleotides matching TRBD1. Germline trimming cut 5 bases from V and 5 bases from J; bases unmatched to any gene: 7. Germline lookup yields CDR1 DFQATT and CDR2 SNEGSKA (reference sequence). This CDR3 spans 13 amino acids. The DNA for the CDR3 is TGCAGTGCTGACAGGGGTGGAGGCGAGACCCAGTACTTC. Protein sequence: CSADRGGGETQYF.

This chain connects TRBV4-3 to TRBJ2-1, with D possibly matching TRBD2 (5 bases). Near its end, the DNA agrees better with TRBJ2-7, so the J call may be wrong. This CDR3 is built from 16 residues. From germline, CDR1 is LGHNA and CDR2 YSLEER. CDR3 residues: CASSQVGSGSNNEQYF. The CDR3 DNA reads TGCGCCAGCAGCCAAGTTGGGAGCGGATCAAACAATGAGCAGTACTTC.

The rearrangement links TRBV10-3 to TRBJ1-2; D is uncertain. Germline V lookup: CDR1 ENHRY, CDR2 SYGVKD. V dropped 1 base and J dropped 4 bases, with 10 bases sitting between them. This CDR3 contains 14 residues. CDR3 DNA: TGTGCCATCAGTGAGTTAAAGGAGGTCTATGGCTACACCTTC. It is translated as CAISELKEVYGYTF.

V is TRBV2 and J is TRBJ1-5; 10 bases line up with TRBD1. The germline V gene has CDR1 SNHLY and CDR2 FYNNEI. This CDR3 is 15 amino acids long. The V segment lost 4 bases and the J segment 7 bases; nucleotides outside the gene matches: 7. CDR3 protein: CASSGGQGSKQPQHF. The CDR3 DNA is TGTGCCAGCAGTGGGGGACAGGGGTCTAAACAGCCCCAGCATTTT.

The V and J genes are TRBV12-3 or TRBV12-4 and TRBJ1-1; TRBD1 is a possible D gene (6 bases). Between the trimmed V and J ends, which lost 5 bases and 5 bases, there was a span of 18 bases. The CDR3 spans 15 residues. CDR3 region: CASSGAITGRTEAFF. The CDR3 coding sequence is TGTGCCAGCAGTGGTGCCATTACAGGGAGGACTGAAGCTTTCTTT.

The DNA for the CDR3 is TGTGCCAGCAGGGTGACAGGGGACGCCCTGAACACTGAAGCTTTCTTT. This encodes CASRVTGDALNTEAFF. This rearrangement joins TRBV2 to TRBJ1-1; 8 positions agree with TRBD1. V lost 6 bases, J lost 0 bases, and 9 bases stayed unmatched. Germline V CDR1 and CDR2: SNHLY, FYNNEI. The CDR3 loop spans 16 amino acids.

This clonotype appeared a few times. The gene calls are TRBV6-5 and TRBJ1-4; D not certain. The CDR3 spans 15 residues. V was cut by 6 bases and J by 0 bases, with 11 bases left in between. Germline values: CDR1 MNHEY, CDR2 SVGAGI. CDR3 amino acids: CASSERPATNEKLFF. CDR3 nucleotide sequence: TGTGCCAGCAGCGAGAGGCCGGCAACTAATGAAAAACTGTTTTTT.

The V call is TRBV28, the J call TRBJ1-5, with D possibly being TRBD1 (5 bases). The germline V and J ends were trimmed by 10 bases and 11 bases, with 15 bases remaining between them. CDR1 and CDR2 from the germline V gene are MDHEN and SYDVKM. This CDR3 has 11 residues. The CDR3 nucleotides read TGTGCCACCTCTACGGGAGGGGCCCAGCATTTT. Translation gives CATSTGGAQHF. The full variable domain, rest sourced from reference TRBV28 and TRBJ1-5, is DVKVTQSSRYLVKRTGEKVFLECVQDMDHENMFWYRQDPGLGLRLIYFSYDVKMKEKGDIPEGYSVSREKKERFSLILESASTNQTSMYLCATSTGGAQHFGDGTRLSIL.

The rearrangement links TRBV27 to TRBJ1-2, with no clear D. This CDR3 is built from 12 residues. The germline V gene encodes CDR1 MNHEY and CDR2 SMNVEV (reference sequence). V was cut by 9 bases and J by 4 bases, with 12 bases left in between. CDR3 nucleotides: TGTGCCAGTAAATCAGGAACCTATGGCTACACCTTC. Amino acids: CASKSGTYGYTF.

J is TRBJ1-1 and V is TRBV5-5; 8 positions agree with TRBD1. The germline V gene has CDR1 SGHKS and CDR2 YYEKEE (reference sequence). After removal of 2 bases from V and 4 bases from J, the junction contained 10 bases not matched to a gene. The CDR3 is 16 amino acids. For the CDR3, the DNA is TGTGCCAGCAGCTTATTGGCGACCACAGGGGGCACTGAAGCTTTCTTT. Its translation is CASSLLATTGGTEAFF.

The chain couples TRBV5-6 to TRBJ1-2; D ambiguous. The V and J ends lost 4 bases and 3 bases respectively, with 13 bases between them. Germline assignment: CDR1 SGHDT and CDR2 YYEEEE. The CDR3 sequence is 14 residues long. CDR3 sequence (DNA): TGTGCCAGCAGCGCTGCCCAGCCAGACTATGGCTACACCTTC. Its protein product is CASSAAQPDYGYTF.

This clonotype was observed a handful of times. This sequence joins TRBV20-1 and TRBJ1-3; D may be TRBD1 (6 bases). V was shortened by 6 bases and J by 2 bases, with 20 bases between the two germline ends. CDR3 size: 16 residues. Germline-derived CDR1 and CDR2 are DFQATT and SNEGSKA (reference sequence). The CDR3 protein is CSANNRGPGAGNTIYF. CDR3 nucleotides: TGCAGTGCAAATAATCGGGGGCCCGGTGCTGGAAACACCATATATTTT.

The V gene is TRBV20-1, the J gene TRBJ2-5; 15 bases agree with TRBD2. CDR3 length equals 15 residues. The V and J ends lost 6 bases and 9 bases, in that order; junction bases with no gene match: 11. Germline CDR1 and CDR2: DFQATT and SNEGSKA (reference sequence). CDR3 in amino acids: CSARGLAGGIEAQYF. CDR3 in DNA: TGCAGTGCGAGGGGACTAGCGGGGGGCATTGAGGCCCAGTACTTC.

This clonotype was recorded a few times. The rearrangement uses TRBV5-1 and TRBJ2-1; maybe TRBD2 (5 bases). Trimming removed 4 bases at V and 1 base at J, with 9 bases between. The CDR3 extends over 14 amino acids. CDR1 is SGHRS and CDR2 is YFSETQ in the germline V gene. The DNA for the CDR3 is TGCGCCAGCAGCCAACTAGGATCCTACAATGAGCAGTTCTTC. Its protein product is CASSQLGSYNEQFF.